These T cell receptor beta chains were read from a single sample in a study of T cells in localized non-small cell lung cancer. Libraries were prepared by immunoSEQ multiplex PCR; TCRdb keeps only in-frame clonotypes and omits some of them. This sample has 45,000 or so clones, with 86% found just once. This material consisted of PBMCs, taken before any cancer treatment. The receptors shown here come from a man aged 35-75 years with stage II lung adenocarcinoma. CDR3s include the opening cysteine and the closing phenylalanine or tryptophan. A D gene is named only where the DNA matches it firmly. The size of a clone is reported for some rows only, either as once, few or many, or as a class for expanded clones.

TRBV7-9,NA,NA,16,TRBJ2-7,CASSLVGQGRNYEQYF,TGTGCCAGCAGCTTAGTAGGGCAGGGTAGGAACTACGAGCAGTACTTC
TRBV5-1,TRBD1,NA,14,TRBJ2-7,CASSVDRDTLEQYF,TGCGCCAGCAGCGTCGACAGGGATACGCTCGAGCAGTACTTC
TRBV27,NA,NA,13,TRBJ2-3,CASSGPFTDTQYF,TGTGCCAGCAGTGGACCCTTCACAGATACGCAGTATTTT
TRBV20-1,NA,NA,11,TRBJ1-2,CSASRAYGYTF,TGCAGTGCCAGTAGGGCCTATGGCTACACCTTC
TRBV5-5,TRBD1,NA,16,TRBJ1-5,CASSSLEGAQNQPQHF,TGTGCCAGCAGCTCGCTTGAGGGGGCGCAAAATCAGCCCCAGCATTTT
TRBV7-3,NA,NA,13,TRBJ2-5,CASSLDPWETQYF,TGTGCCAGCAGCTTGGACCCTTGGGAGACCCAGTACTTC
TRBV2,TRBD1,NA,13,TRBJ1-2,CASAGTGVYGYTF,TGTGCCAGCGCCGGGACAGGGGTCTATGGCTACACCTTC
TRBV5-1,NA,NA,16,TRBJ1-4,CASSLEGGSTNEKLFF,TGCGCCAGCAGCTTGGAAGGGGGGTCAACTAATGAAAAACTGTTTTTT
TRBV5-1,TRBD1,NA,15,TRBJ2-3,CASSPGQIFTDTQYF,TGCGCCAGCAGTCCGGGACAGATCTTCACAGATACGCAGTATTTT
TRBV28,TRBD1,NA,14,TRBJ1-1,CASSHRQGERQAFF,TGTGCCAGCAGTCACCGACAGGGAGAGCGTCAAGCTTTCTTT
TRBV5-4,NA,NA,15,TRBJ1-6,CASSLGPDFNSPLHF,TGTGCCAGCAGCTTGGGTCCCGATTTTAATTCACCCCTCCACTTT
TRBV7-3,NA,NA,13,TRBJ1-2,CASSLGRGYGYTF,TGTGCCAGCAGCTTAGGGCGGGGCTATGGCTACACCTTC
TRBV30,NA,few,12,TRBJ1-3,CAWSVPYLTIYF,TGTGCCTGGAGTGTACCGTACCTCACCATATATTTT
TRBV5-1,TRBD1,few,15,TRBJ1-6,CASSLAGQGGSPLHF,TGCGCCAGCAGCTTGGCCGGACAGGGCGGTTCACCCCTCCACTTT
TRBV6-1,TRBD1,NA,15,TRBJ1-5,CASSEVGTGVQPQHF,TGTGCCAGCAGTGAAGTTGGGACAGGGGTGCAGCCCCAGCATTTT
TRBV12-5,TRBD1,once,15,TRBJ2-5,CASAIGQGLQETQYF,TGTGCTAGTGCCATAGGACAGGGGCTTCAAGAGACCCAGTACTTC
TRBV7-9,NA,NA,12,TRBJ2-5,CASSLIRETQYF,TGTGCCAGCAGCTTAATCCGAGAGACCCAGTACTTC
TRBV30,TRBD1,NA,15,TRBJ1-1,CAWGGRGLHGTEAFF,TGTGCCTGGGGGGGCAGGGGGCTCCACGGCACTGAAGCTTTCTTT
TRBV9,NA,NA,15,TRBJ1-4,CASSFLEGTNEKLFF,TGTGCCAGCAGCTTCCTCGAGGGGACTAATGAAAAACTGTTTTTT
TRBV7-6,NA,NA,13,TRBJ1-1,CASSVQGNTEAFF,TGTGCCAGCAGCGTACAGGGGAACACTGAAGCTTTCTTT
TRBV27,TRBD1,few,16,TRBJ1-2,CASSDQGGLGNYGYTF,TGTGCCAGCAGTGATCAGGGGGGGCTAGGGAACTATGGCTACACCTTC
TRBV6-1,NA,NA,17,TRBJ1-2,CASSENFETAYNNGYTF,TGTGCCAGCAGTGAAAATTTTGAGACAGCCTACAATAATGGCTACACCTTC
TRBV2,NA,NA,14,TRBJ1-2,CASSDLDRPYGYTF,TGTGCCAGCAGTGATCTTGACAGGCCCTATGGCTACACCTTC
TRBV7-9,TRBD1,NA,14,TRBJ1-2,CASSSGQGNYGYTF,TGTGCCAGCAGCTCCGGACAGGGGAATTATGGCTACACCTTC
TRBV6-6,NA,NA,14,TRBJ2-2,CASVGEVYTGELFF,TGTGCCAGTGTGGGGGAAGTGTACACCGGGGAGCTGTTTTTT
TRBV12-5,TRBD1,NA,17,TRBJ2-5,CASGFTDGGQGAETQYF,TGTGCTAGTGGTTTCACCGATGGGGGACAGGGGGCAGAGACCCAGTACTTC
TRBV7-6,TRBD1,NA,15,TRBJ1-1,CASSFSQGASAEAFF,TGTGCCAGCAGCTTTTCGCAGGGGGCATCGGCTGAAGCTTTCTTT
TRBV11-3,NA,NA,17,TRBJ1-1,CASSLVGGWVVGTEAFF,TGTGCCAGCAGCTTAGTAGGGGGGTGGGTAGTGGGAACTGAAGCTTTCTTT
TRBV2,NA,NA,14,TRBJ2-2,CATKKEGAAGELFF,TGTGCCACCAAAAAGGAAGGGGCTGCCGGGGAGCTGTTTTTT
TRBV7-6,NA,once,14,TRBJ1-1,CASSLSVRNTEAFF,TGTGCCAGCAGCTTATCCGTCAGGAACACTGAAGCTTTCTTT
TRBV6-6,TRBD1,NA,14,TRBJ1-2,CASSYLGRGYGYTF,TGTGCCAGCAGTTACCTCGGCAGGGGGTATGGCTACACCTTC